Listed below are T cell receptor beta chains from one sample, sequenced in a study of cytomegalovirus exposure and HLA in healthy donors. TCRdb's copy holds only in-frame clones and misses some; the assay was immunoSEQ multiplex PCR. The repertoire has about 150,000 clones, 60% to 85% of them found once; the top ten carry around 3.6%. The sample taken for sequencing was PBMCs. These receptors were taken from a middle-aged woman in good health and CMV-seronegative. The CDR3 runs from the conserved cysteine through the conserved F or W. A D gene is named only where the DNA matches it firmly. Size tells how often a clone was seen (once, few, many) or the class of an expanded clone, and some rows leave it out.

d_gene	v_gene	abundance	j_gene	CDR3aa	CDR3nt
TRBD2	TRBV27	NA	TRBJ2-7	CASSLGGVYEQYF	TGTGCCAGCAGTTTGGGAGGGGTCTACGAGCAGTACTTC
TRBD2	TRBV10-3	NA	TRBJ2-3	CAISEWGGSTDTQYF	TGTGCCATCAGTGAGTGGGGGGGAAGCACAGATACGCAGTATTTT
NA	TRBV27	NA	TRBJ1-4	CASTVTTATNEKLFF	TGTGCCAGCACCGTGACCACAGCAACTAATGAAAAACTGTTTTTT
NA	TRBV28	NA	TRBJ1-2	CASSLVSHKGYTF	TGTGCCAGCAGTTTAGTGTCCCACAAAGGCTACACCTTC
NA	TRBV19	NA	TRBJ1-2	CASSSSTGANYGYTF	TGTGCCAGTAGTTCCTCGACAGGAGCTAACTATGGCTACACCTTC
NA	TRBV7-9	NA	TRBJ1-2	CASSLRNQGYGYTF	TGTGCCAGCAGCTTGCGGAACCAGGGGTATGGCTACACCTTC
TRBD2	TRBV4-1	NA	TRBJ2-4	CASSQGASGGIAKNIQYF	TGCGCCAGCAGCCAAGGGGCTAGCGGGGGCATAGCCAAAAACATTCAGTACTTC
TRBD2	TRBV11-3	NA	TRBJ2-3	CASSSKTSGSTDTQYF	TGTGCCAGCAGCTCAAAGACTAGCGGGTCCACAGATACGCAGTATTTT
TRBD2	TRBV30	NA	TRBJ2-5	CAWSNSGTVREETQYF	TGTGCCTGGAGTAATAGCGGGACCGTAAGAGAAGAGACCCAGTACTTC
NA	TRBV11-2	NA	TRBJ1-2	CASSLEVRVANYGYTF	TGTGCCAGCAGCTTAGAAGTCCGGGTAGCTAACTATGGCTACACCTTC
TRBD1	TRBV5-1	few	TRBJ1-2	CASSLGWDSIYGYTF	TGCGCCAGCAGCTTGGGTTGGGACAGTATCTATGGCTACACCTTC
NA	TRBV29-1	NA	TRBJ1-2	CSVESIRGGGYTF	TGCAGCGTTGAATCGATCCGGGGTGGAGGCTACACCTTC
TRBD1	TRBV5-1	NA	TRBJ2-5	CASSFDRGQETQYF	TGCGCCAGCAGCTTCGACAGGGGCCAAGAGACCCAGTACTTC
NA	TRBV18	NA	TRBJ2-7	CASSPMVGRGRHPYEQYF	TGTGCCAGCTCACCAATGGTAGGAAGGGGAAGGCATCCCTACGAGCAGTACTTC
NA	TRBV13	NA	TRBJ1-1	CASKSDSLNTEAFF	TGTGCCAGCAAGTCGGACAGTCTGAACACTGAAGCTTTCTTT
TRBD2	TRBV5-1	NA	TRBJ2-1	CASSLVGAGGGRGNEQFF	TGCGCCAGCAGCCTGGTAGGGGCGGGAGGCGGACGGGGGAATGAGCAGTTCTTC
NA	TRBV28	NA	TRBJ1-3	CASRVSGRGYGNTIYF	TGTGCCAGCAGAGTCTCGGGGAGGGGTTATGGAAACACCATATATTTT
TRBD1	TRBV5-1	NA	TRBJ2-1	CASLQAQGAKNEQFF	TGCGCCAGCCTCCAGGCTCAGGGGGCGAAGAATGAGCAGTTCTTC
TRBD1	TRBV10-3	NA	TRBJ2-2	CASGPGQGVSGELFF	TGTGCCAGCGGACCGGGACAGGGGGTATCCGGGGAGCTGTTTTTT
NA	TRBV10-2	NA	TRBJ1-5	CASSGGGGGNQPQHF	TGCGCCAGCAGTGGGGGCGGGGGTGGCAATCAGCCCCAGCATTTT
NA	TRBV11-2	NA	TRBJ1-1	CASSRQSMNTEAFF	TGTGCCAGCAGCCGACAGAGCATGAACACTGAAGCTTTCTTT
NA	TRBV28	NA	TRBJ1-2	CASTRDNLYGYTF	TGTGCCAGCACCCGGGACAATCTCTATGGCTACACCTTC
TRBD1	TRBV10-3	NA	TRBJ1-6	CAISEPQTGAGNSPLHF	TGTGCCATCAGTGAGCCACAGACAGGGGCAGGTAATTCACCCCTCCACTTT
TRBD1	TRBV18	NA	TRBJ2-7	CASSPYTGTASTYEQYF	TGTGCCAGCTCACCTTATACCGGGACAGCCTCAACCTACGAGCAGTACTTC
NA	TRBV2	NA	TRBJ1-4	CASSGPGVLRGGGEKLFF	TGTGCCAGCAGTGGACCGGGTGTACTGAGGGGGGGCGGCGAAAAACTGTTTTTT
TRBD2	TRBV28	NA	TRBJ2-7	CQVGREGYEQYF	TGTCAGGTTGGCAGGGAGGGCTACGAGCAGTACTTC
NA	TRBV6-6	few	TRBJ2-3	CASSEEGTDTQYF	TGTGCCAGCAGTGAGGAGGGGACAGATACGCAGTATTTT
NA	TRBV2	NA	TRBJ1-1	CASSTQGTDTEAFF	TGTGCCAGCAGTACACAGGGTACGGACACTGAAGCTTTCTTT
NA	TRBV7-6	NA	TRBJ1-1	CASSPAGRAAEAFF	TGTGCCAGCAGCCCCGCGGGGAGAGCCGCTGAAGCTTTCTTT
TRBD2	TRBV6-4	many	TRBJ2-3	CASSDHTSGDTDTQYF	TGTGCCAGCAGTGACCATACTAGCGGAGACACAGATACGCAGTATTTT
NA	TRBV11-2	NA	TRBJ2-7	CASSLVAGGGIYEQYF	TGTGCCAGCAGCTTAGTCGCAGGAGGGGGCATCTACGAGCAGTACTTC
NA	TRBV5-6	NA	TRBJ1-1	CASSGELLNTEAFF	TGTGCCAGCAGCGGGGAGCTACTGAACACTGAAGCTTTCTTT
TRBD2	TRBV2	NA	TRBJ2-7	CASGTSGAEQYF	TGTGCCAGCGGGACTAGCGGGGCCGAGCAGTACTTC
TRBD1	TRBV11-1	NA	TRBJ1-6	CASRGGDSYNSPLHF	TGTGCCAGCAGAGGAGGGGACAGCTATAATTCACCCCTCCACTTT
NA	TRBV7-2	NA	TRBJ2-1	CASSLFGRGFNEQFF	TGTGCCAGCAGCTTATTCGGGCGGGGTTTTAATGAGCAGTTCTTC
TRBD1	TRBV11-3	NA	TRBJ2-1	CASSFYLLGGINEQFF	TGTGCCAGCAGCTTTTACCTTCTAGGGGGCATAAATGAGCAGTTCTTC
NA	TRBV4-1	few	TRBJ1-5	CASSQVGTHQPQHF	TGCGCCAGCAGCCAAGTCGGGACACATCAGCCCCAGCATTTT
TRBD2	TRBV19	NA	TRBJ2-1	CASKLAGGPFKDEQFF	TGTGCCAGTAAACTAGCGGGGGGGCCCTTTAAGGATGAGCAGTTCTTC
NA	TRBV30	once	TRBJ2-7	CAWSVLPDYRYF	TGTGCCTGGAGTGTACTTCCCGATTACCGGTACTTC
TRBD1	TRBV7-9	few	TRBJ2-6	CASIRQGALSGANVLTF	TGTGCCAGTATCCGACAGGGGGCCCTCTCTGGGGCCAACGTCCTGACTTTC
NA	TRBV5-1	NA	TRBJ2-3	CASSLRGVSTDTQYF	TGCGCCAGCAGCTTGAGGGGCGTCAGCACAGATACGCAGTATTTT
TRBD2	TRBV19	NA	TRBJ2-3	CASSIWTSGRTQYF	TGTGCCAGTAGTATATGGACTAGCGGTCGTACGCAGTATTTT
TRBD1	TRBV5-1	NA	TRBJ2-3	CASSLAGRTGVYTDTQYF	TGCGCCAGCAGCTTGGCGGGGAGGACAGGGGTCTACACAGATACGCAGTATTTT
NA	TRBV2	NA	TRBJ1-5	CASSVRVWGNQPQHF	TGTGCCAGCAGTGTACGGGTTTGGGGCAATCAGCCCCAGCATTTT
NA	TRBV2	NA	TRBJ1-3	CASGTGNTIYF	TGTGCCAGCGGCACAGGAAACACCATATATTTT
TRBD2	TRBV15	NA	TRBJ2-5	CATSRDKSGGASGTQYF	TGTGCCACCAGCAGAGATAAGAGCGGGGGGGCCTCCGGGACCCAGTACTTC
TRBD1	TRBV11-3	few	TRBJ2-7	CASSFGDSPSYEQYF	TGTGCCAGCAGCTTTGGGGACAGTCCCTCCTACGAGCAGTACTTC
TRBD2	TRBV28	NA	TRBJ2-5	CASSLGGEGRKTQYF	TGTGCCAGCAGTTTAGGAGGGGAGGGTAGAAAGACCCAGTACTTC
NA	TRBV29-1	once	TRBJ1-4	CSAHSWGDEKLFF	TGCAGCGCCCATTCTTGGGGGGATGAAAAACTGTTTTTT
NA	TRBV19	NA	TRBJ2-3	CASSIVEGGDTQYF	TGTGCCAGTAGTATAGTAGAAGGGGGAGATACGCAGTATTTT
TRBD2	TRBV5-1	NA	TRBJ2-3	CASSPGLAGGTQYF	TGCGCCAGCAGCCCCGGACTAGCCGGGGGCACGCAGTATTTT
NA	TRBV5-4	NA	TRBJ1-1	CASSSYRNTEAFF	TGTGCCAGCAGCTCCTACAGGAACACTGAAGCTTTCTTT
NA	TRBV18	NA	TRBJ1-6	CASSLGGGAGNSPLHF	TGTGCCAGCTCCCTCGGTGGGGGGGCTGGTAATTCACCCCTCCACTTT